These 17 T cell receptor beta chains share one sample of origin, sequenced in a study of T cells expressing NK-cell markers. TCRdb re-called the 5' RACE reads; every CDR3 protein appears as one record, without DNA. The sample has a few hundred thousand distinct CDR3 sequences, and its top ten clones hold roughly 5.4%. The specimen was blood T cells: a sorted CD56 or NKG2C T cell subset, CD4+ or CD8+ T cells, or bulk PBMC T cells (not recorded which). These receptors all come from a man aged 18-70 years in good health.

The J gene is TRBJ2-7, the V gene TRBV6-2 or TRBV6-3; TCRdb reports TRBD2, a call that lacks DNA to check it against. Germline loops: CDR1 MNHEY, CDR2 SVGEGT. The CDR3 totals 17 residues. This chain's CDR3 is CASSYSNSVPGTYEQYF.

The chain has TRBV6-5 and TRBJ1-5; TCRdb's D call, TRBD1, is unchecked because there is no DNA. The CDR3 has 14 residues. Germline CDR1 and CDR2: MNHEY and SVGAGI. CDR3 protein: CASGTQGNNQPQHF.

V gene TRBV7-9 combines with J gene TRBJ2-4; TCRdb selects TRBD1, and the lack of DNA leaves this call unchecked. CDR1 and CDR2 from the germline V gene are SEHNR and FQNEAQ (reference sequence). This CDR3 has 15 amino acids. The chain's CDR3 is CASSFGQGVGNIQYF.

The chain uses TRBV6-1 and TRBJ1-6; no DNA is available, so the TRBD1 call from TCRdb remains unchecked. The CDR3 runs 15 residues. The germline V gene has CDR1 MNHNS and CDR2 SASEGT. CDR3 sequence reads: CASSRTGARNSPLHF.

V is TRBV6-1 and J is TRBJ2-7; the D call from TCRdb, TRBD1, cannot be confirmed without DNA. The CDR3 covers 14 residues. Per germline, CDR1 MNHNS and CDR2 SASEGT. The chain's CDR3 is CASSSPFGIGEQYF.

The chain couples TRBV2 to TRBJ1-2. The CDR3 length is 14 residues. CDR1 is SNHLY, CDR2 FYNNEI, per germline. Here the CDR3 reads CASCWGEGLYGYTF.

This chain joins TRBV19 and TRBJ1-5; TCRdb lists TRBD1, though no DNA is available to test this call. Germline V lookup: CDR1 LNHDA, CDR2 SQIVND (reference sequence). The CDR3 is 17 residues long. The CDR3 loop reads CASSIRQGLIRDQPQHF.

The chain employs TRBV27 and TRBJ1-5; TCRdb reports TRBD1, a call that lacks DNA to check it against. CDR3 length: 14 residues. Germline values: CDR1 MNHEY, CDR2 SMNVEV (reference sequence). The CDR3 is CASSPRDRDQPQHF.

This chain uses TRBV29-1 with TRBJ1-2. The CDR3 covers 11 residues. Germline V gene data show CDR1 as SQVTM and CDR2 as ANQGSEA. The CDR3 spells CSVEDLGDYTF.

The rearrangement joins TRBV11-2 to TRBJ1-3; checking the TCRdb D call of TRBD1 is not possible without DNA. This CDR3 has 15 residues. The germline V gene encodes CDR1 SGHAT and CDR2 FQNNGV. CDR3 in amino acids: CASSSLTGVGNTIYF. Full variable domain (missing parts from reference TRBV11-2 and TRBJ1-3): EAGVAQSPRYKIIEKRQSVAFWCNPISGHATLYWYQQILGQGPKLLIQFQNNGVVDDSQLPKDRFSAERLKGVDSTLKIQPAKLEDSAVYLCASSSLTGVGNTIYFGEGSWLTVV.

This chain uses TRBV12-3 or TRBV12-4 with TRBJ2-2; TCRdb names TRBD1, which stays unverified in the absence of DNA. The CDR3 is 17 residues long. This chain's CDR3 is CASSLPLLRSLAGELFF.

CDR3 residues: CSARETGPPSGNTIYF. This chain uses TRBV20-1 with TRBJ1-3; there is no DNA to check the TCRdb D call of TRBD1. Looked up from germline, CDR1 is DFQATT and CDR2 is SNEGSKA (reference sequence). This CDR3 region has 16 residues.

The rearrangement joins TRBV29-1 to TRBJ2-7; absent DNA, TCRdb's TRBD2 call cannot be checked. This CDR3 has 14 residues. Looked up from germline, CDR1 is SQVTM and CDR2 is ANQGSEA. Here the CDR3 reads CSVAGTSFDYEQYF.

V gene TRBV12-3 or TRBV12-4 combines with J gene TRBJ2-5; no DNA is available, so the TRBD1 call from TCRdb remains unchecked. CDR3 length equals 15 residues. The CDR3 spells CASTSTGGHQETQYF.

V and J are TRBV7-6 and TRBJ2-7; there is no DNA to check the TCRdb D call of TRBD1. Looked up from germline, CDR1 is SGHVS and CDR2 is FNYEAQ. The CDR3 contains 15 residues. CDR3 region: CASSSPLTGDYEQYF.

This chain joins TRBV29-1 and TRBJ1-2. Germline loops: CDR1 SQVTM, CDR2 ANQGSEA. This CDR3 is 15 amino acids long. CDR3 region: CSVVGTAARGYGYTF.

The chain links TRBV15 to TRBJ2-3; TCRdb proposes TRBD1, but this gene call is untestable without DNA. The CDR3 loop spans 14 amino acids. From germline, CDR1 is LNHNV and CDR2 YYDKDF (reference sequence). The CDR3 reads CATAPLRRLDTQYF.